The 21 T cell receptor beta chains reported below all come from one sample, sequenced in a study of T cells in Graves' hyperthyroidism and ophthalmopathy. Using RNA transcripts as the source, TCR beta CDR3 regions were amplified. RT-PCR in the first round (using the HTBI primer set) targeted the TCR CDR3. TCRdb fed the multiplex PCR reads into MiXCR, producing one record per CDR3 protein. The sample shows about 560,000 distinct CDR3 sequences, about a sixth of them seen only once. Sequencing input: blood. Receptors originate from a woman between 18 and 29 years old with Graves' hyperthyroidism.

This clonotype occurred many times. The V and J genes are TRBV6-5 and TRBJ2-1, with 9 bases that match TRBD2. Looked up from germline, CDR1 is MNHEY and CDR2 is SVGAGI. This CDR3 has 15 residues. The trim removed 3 bases at V and 7 bases at J, leaving 7 bases unmatched. CDR3 nucleotides: TGTGCCAGCAGTTATCTGGCGGGGGGGCGTAATGAGCAGTTCTTC. It is translated as CASSYLAGGRNEQFF.

On this clonotype: It is likely a read error, because the conserved phenylalanine at the end of the CDR3 is missing. J is TRBJ2-7 and V is TRBV10-1, with D maybe TRBD1 (6 bases). Between the trimmed V and J ends, which lost 6 bases and 6 bases, there was a span of 15 bases. This CDR3 has 13 amino acids. Germline V lookup: CDR1 WNHNN, CDR2 SYGVQD (reference sequence). The DNA of the CDR3 is TGCGCCAGCAGACAGACAGGTTTTGCCGAGCAGTACCTC. This sequence encodes CASRQTGFAEQYL.

This clonotype was found many times. The CDR3 nucleotides read TGTGCCAGCAGTCAGAGGACAGACACCGGGGAGCTGTTTTTT. The encoded protein is CASSQRTDTGELFF. The rearrangement uses TRBV12-3 or TRBV12-4 and TRBJ2-2, with D perhaps matching TRBD1 (6 bases). The V end was cut by 5 bases, the J end by 3 bases, with 10 bases between. The CDR3 has 14 amino acids.

This clonotype was observed a few times. The chain links TRBV10-3 to TRBJ1-5; maybe TRBD1 (5 bases). The germline CDR1 and CDR2 sequences are ENHRY and SYGVKD. CDR3 length: 14 amino acids. Trimming pared 3 bases from V and 4 bases from J, leaving 10 bases between. In DNA, the CDR3 is TGTGCCATCAGTGAAGGACCAGGGAATCAGCCCCAGCATTTT. It encodes CAISEGPGNQPQHF.

The gene calls are TRBV7-2 and TRBJ1-1; no clear D gene. Germline CDR1 is SGHTA and CDR2 is FQGNSA. The CDR3 spans 13 residues. V shed 5 bases and J shed 4 bases, with 11 bases lying between them. In nucleotides, the CDR3 is TGTGCCAGCAGCAAACCCTGGGCCACTGAAGCTTTCTTT. Its translation: CASSKPWATEAFF.

This clonotype was picked up a small number of times. The chain has TRBV18 and TRBJ2-3, with 9 bases that match TRBD2. Per the germline V gene, CDR1 is KGHSH and CDR2 is LQKENI. Unmatched junction bases numbered 7, after V lost 2 bases and J lost 1 base. This CDR3 has 17 residues. This CDR3 reads CASSPGRLAGRTDTQYF. CDR3 nucleotides: TGTGCCAGCTCACCAGGGCGTCTAGCGGGGCGCACAGATACGCAGTATTTT.

This chain joins TRBV6-2 or TRBV6-3 and TRBJ2-2, with 7 bases identical to TRBD2. The CDR3 covers 16 residues. The V segment lost 3 bases and the J segment 2 bases; nucleotides outside the gene matches: 6. Per the germline V gene, CDR1 is MNHEY and CDR2 is SVGEGT. The CDR3 DNA is TGTGCCAGCAGTTATTTTGAGCGGGGAAACACCGGGGAGCTGTTTTTT. Protein product: CASSYFERGNTGELFF.

V and J are TRBV29-1 and TRBJ2-3; D is possibly TRBD2 (6 bases). CDR3 length equals 14 residues. Trimming stripped 7 bases from V and 0 bases from J, with 14 bases between. Germline values: CDR1 SQVTM, CDR2 ANQGSEA. The CDR3: CSASPGGSTDTQYF. CDR3 in DNA: TGCAGCGCCAGCCCCGGGGGAAGCACAGATACGCAGTATTTT.

This clonotype has ten or more counts. The chain's CDR3 is CSAPRDRSDYGYTF. The CDR3 DNA follows: TGCAGTGCTCCCCGGGACAGAAGTGACTATGGCTACACCTTC. The rearrangement links TRBV20-1 to TRBJ1-2, with TRBD1 matching over 7 bases. CDR3 length equals 14 residues. V lost 5 bases and J lost 3; bases outside the gene matches: 9. Germline V lookup: CDR1 DFQATT, CDR2 SNEGSKA (reference sequence).

The J gene is TRBJ2-3, the V gene TRBV10-3, with 8 nucleotides matching TRBD1. The CDR3 sequence is 13 residues long. Germline lookup yields CDR1 ENHRY and CDR2 SYGVKD. V was pared by 9 bases and J by 1 base, with 3 bases of the junction left unmatched. The CDR3 nucleotides read TGTGCCATGACAGGGGAGGGCACAGATACGCAGTATTTT. Translation: CAMTGEGTDTQYF.

The V gene is TRBV12-3 or TRBV12-4, the J gene TRBJ1-3; TRBD1 might be the D (6 bases). Trimming left V 5 bases short and J 4 bases short, with 12 bases between. The CDR3 runs 14 residues. The CDR3 spells CASSIEDRGNTIYF. The CDR3 DNA reads as TGTGCCAGCAGTATCGAGGACAGAGGAAACACCATATATTTT.

This sequence joins TRBV7-9 and TRBJ2-7; 8 positions agree with TRBD1. The CDR3 length is 14 residues. Germline assignment: CDR1 SEHNR and CDR2 FQNEAQ (reference sequence). V gave up 5 bases and J gave up 2 bases; unmatched junction bases: 5. The CDR3 here is CASSPDRVPYEQYF. For the CDR3, the DNA is TGTGCCAGCAGCCCGGACAGGGTCCCCTACGAGCAGTACTTC.

This clonotype was detected many times. CDR3 loop: CASSQGAGNGYTF. The CDR3 coding sequence is TGTGCCAGCAGCCAAGGAGCGGGGAATGGCTACACCTTC. This chain links TRBV3-1 with TRBJ1-2; D gene ambiguous. From germline, CDR1 is LGHDT and CDR2 YNNKEL (reference sequence). The CDR3 runs 13 residues. V lost 1 base, J lost 6 bases, and 9 bases lay in between.

This clonotype was observed a handful of times. The chain employs TRBV6-2 or TRBV6-3 and TRBJ1-2, with a tentative D call TRBD1 (6 bases). Germline CDR1 and CDR2: MNHEY and SVGEGT. Trimming cost V 2 bases and J 4 bases, with 14 bases left between them. The CDR3 contains 15 residues. CDR3 nucleotide sequence: TGTGCCAGCAGTTACGTGGCAGGGGCCTCCTATGGCTACACCTTC. Its translation: CASSYVAGASYGYTF.

In its sample, this clonotype was seen many times. The genes are TRBV20-1 and TRBJ2-3; TRBD2 might be the D (6 bases). Germline V CDR1 and CDR2: DFQATT, SNEGSKA (reference sequence). Trimming removed 5 bases at V and 1 base at J, with 13 bases between. CDR3 length: 14 amino acids. The CDR3 reads CSALAGTGTDTQYF. The CDR3 coding sequence is TGCAGTGCTTTGGCGGGGACCGGCACAGATACGCAGTATTTT.

This clonotype was counted only a few times. The gene calls are TRBV5-4 and TRBJ1-1, with TRBD1 as a possible D gene (6 bases). Germline lookup yields CDR1 SGHNT and CDR2 YYREEE (reference sequence). This CDR3 is 15 amino acids long. Between the trimmed V and J ends, which lost 4 bases and 1 base, there was a span of 14 bases. CDR3 sequence (DNA): TGTGCCAGCAGCCGGATCGGACAGCAGAACACTGAAGCTTTCTTT. Translation: CASSRIGQQNTEAFF.

The chain joins TRBV20-1 to TRBJ1-5; 7 bases are a match to TRBD1. The CDR3 is made up of 14 amino acids. V lost 5 bases and J lost 6; bases outside the gene matches: 10. Germline CDR1 is DFQATT and CDR2 is SNEGSKA (reference sequence). In nucleotides, the CDR3 is TGCAGTGCTTTGACAGGGCCCGGGGTTCAGCCCCAGCATTTT. It specifies CSALTGPGVQPQHF.

The gene calls are TRBV7-6 and TRBJ1-1; 8 bases align to TRBD1. From germline, CDR1 is SGHVS and CDR2 FNYEAQ. V trimming: 5 bases; J trimming: 0 bases; junction bases outside the gene matches: 5. The CDR3 extends over 15 amino acids. CDR3 in DNA: TGTGCCAGCAGCCCCACGACAGGGGTGAACACTGAAGCTTTCTTT. Amino acids: CASSPTTGVNTEAFF.

This clonotype was counted ten times or more. The rearrangement joins TRBV7-2 to TRBJ2-5; 13 nucleotides align to TRBD2. The CDR3 spans 15 residues. Per the germline V gene, CDR1 is SGHTA and CDR2 is FQGNSA. V lost 5 bases, J lost 2 bases, and 2 bases stayed unmatched. CDR3 loop: CASSPGLAGQETQYF. The CDR3, as DNA: TGTGCCAGCAGCCCGGGACTAGCGGGACAAGAGACCCAGTACTTC.

There are many counts of this clonotype. This sequence joins TRBV7-9 and TRBJ2-1; 9 positions match TRBD2. Trimming cost V 4 bases and J 8 bases; bases outside gene matches: 9. Germline V gene data show CDR1 as SEHNR and CDR2 as FQNEAQ (reference sequence). There are 15 residues in the CDR3. Here the CDR3 DNA reads TGTGCCAGCAGCTCAATAGCGGGAGTCGTGGATGAGCAGTTCTTC. Translating gives CASSSIAGVVDEQFF.

The chain uses TRBV28 and TRBJ2-2; TRBD2 agrees at 13 bases. The CDR3 covers 17 residues. Germline CDR1 is MDHEN and CDR2 is SYDVKM. With V trimmed by 6 bases and J by 5 bases, 9 bases remained unmatched. The CDR3, as DNA: TGTGCCAGCAGACAACTCACTAGCGGGAGGGGGACCGGGGAGCTGTTTTTT. It specifies CASRQLTSGRGTGELFF.